These T cell receptor beta chains were read from a single sample in a study of chemoradiotherapy in HPV16-positive cancers. The repertoire was sequenced with immunoSEQ multiplex PCR; TCRdb's copy has only in-frame clones and lacks some. The repertoire consists of about 68,000 clones, with 88% occurring once and the leading ten covering 4.2%. Sequences were derived from blood, sampled from a patient who underwent chemoradiotherapy. These receptor sequences come from a human donor with HPV-associated anogenital cancer. Both conserved end residues are part of each CDR3. A D gene is named only where the DNA matches it firmly. For some rows the clone size is stated as once, few or many, or as a class when expanded; others skip it.

v_call	clone_size	d_call	j_call	cdr3_aa	cdr3_nt
TRBV5-1	NA	TRBD1	TRBJ2-7	CASSLGDRAPHEQYF	TGCGCCAGCAGCTTGGGGGACAGGGCCCCCCACGAGCAGTACTTC
TRBV14	few	NA	TRBJ1-5	CASSQPGQPQHF	TGTGCCAGCAGCCAACCAGGTCAGCCCCAGCATTTT
TRBV11-2	NA	NA	TRBJ1-2	CASSLGGLNYGYTF	TGTGCCAGCAGCTTAGGGGGACTCAACTATGGCTACACCTTC
TRBV20-1	NA	NA	TRBJ2-1	CRTGEEFF	TGCCGGACCGGAGAAGAGTTCTTC
TRBV6-5	NA	NA	TRBJ2-1	CASTGPLPYNEQFF	TGTGCCAGCACCGGACCCCTTCCCTACAATGAGCAGTTCTTC
TRBV28	once	TRBD1	TRBJ2-7	CASSLTGFEQYF	TGTGCCAGCAGTTTGACAGGGTTCGAGCAGTACTTC
TRBV6-6	NA	TRBD1	TRBJ1-6	CASSPTGLASPLHF	TGTGCCAGCAGCCCGACAGGGTTAGCGTCACCCCTCCACTTT
TRBV19	NA	NA	TRBJ1-1	CASSPNLQGRGTEAFF	TGTGCCAGTAGTCCCAATCTACAGGGTAGGGGTACTGAAGCTTTCTTT
TRBV20-1	NA	NA	TRBJ1-2	CSGKPYYGYTF	TGCAGTGGGAAGCCCTACTATGGCTACACCTTC
TRBV6-6	NA	TRBD1	TRBJ1-6	CASRPTGGESPLHF	TGTGCCAGCAGACCCACAGGGGGAGAATCACCCCTCCACTTT
TRBV5-4	NA	NA	TRBJ1-5	CASSPGPSGNQPQHF	TGTGCCAGCAGCCCAGGACCTTCGGGGAATCAGCCCCAGCATTTT
TRBV14	NA	TRBD1	TRBJ2-2	CASSQALNRGDGGELFF	TGTGCCAGCAGCCAAGCCCTTAACAGGGGAGATGGCGGGGAGCTGTTTTTT
TRBV7-9	NA	NA	TRBJ2-4	CASSTRDSAKNIQYF	TGTGCCAGCAGTACCCGGGATTCGGCCAAAAACATTCAGTACTTC
TRBV14	NA	NA	TRBJ1-2	CASSQTPQASESGYTF	TGTGCCAGCAGCCAAACCCCCCAGGCATCAGAGAGTGGCTACACCTTC
TRBV25-1	once	NA	TRBJ1-1	CASSEYFLDTEAFF	TGTGCCAGCAGTGAATATTTCCTTGACACTGAAGCTTTCTTT
TRBV27	NA	TRBD1	TRBJ2-7	CASSPTGNGVYEQYF	TGTGCCAGCAGTCCGACAGGGAACGGGGTCTACGAGCAGTACTTC
TRBV2	NA	NA	TRBJ1-2	CASGGGRANYGYTF	TGTGCCAGCGGGGGGGGCAGGGCTAACTATGGCTACACCTTC
TRBV5-8	few	TRBD1	TRBJ1-2	CASSLGGTGGRGYTF	TGTGCCAGCAGCCTCGGCGGGACAGGGGGCCGTGGCTACACCTTC
TRBV5-1	NA	NA	TRBJ2-2	CASSLASTIPGELFF	TGCGCCAGCAGCTTAGCTTCCACTATCCCCGGGGAGCTGTTTTTT
TRBV28	NA	NA	TRBJ2-7	CASSQSYEQYF	TGTGCCAGCAGCCAGAGCTACGAGCAGTACTTC
TRBV14	few	NA	TRBJ1-5	CASSRAGERQPQHF	TGTGCCAGCAGCCGGGCAGGGGAGAGGCAGCCCCAGCATTTT
TRBV19	NA	TRBD1	TRBJ1-5	CASSIGRQGIQPQHF	TGTGCCAGTAGTATAGGCAGACAGGGGATCCAGCCCCAGCATTTT
TRBV6-1	NA	NA	TRBJ1-5	CASGKNQPQHF	TGTGCCAGCGGCAAAAATCAGCCCCAGCATTTT
TRBV15	NA	NA	TRBJ1-2	CATSRENLANYGYTF	TGTGCCACCAGCAGAGAAAACCTAGCTAACTATGGCTACACCTTC
TRBV10-3	NA	TRBD1	TRBJ2-7	CAISETGQGAGEQYF	TGTGCCATCAGTGAGACTGGACAGGGGGCGGGGGAGCAGTACTTC
TRBV9	NA	NA	TRBJ2-3	CASSAGSDTQYF	TGTGCCAGCAGCGCCGGGTCAGATACGCAGTATTTT
TRBV19	NA	TRBD1	TRBJ2-2	CASSIDRAFGELFF	TGTGCCAGTAGTATTGACAGGGCGTTCGGGGAGCTGTTTTTT
TRBV27	NA	TRBD1	TRBJ2-7	CASSFDRGQGEQYF	TGTGCCAGCAGCTTTGACAGGGGACAGGGGGAGCAGTACTTC
TRBV5-1	NA	NA	TRBJ1-1	CASSVRQMNTEAFF	TGCGCCAGCAGCGTCCGACAGATGAACACTGAAGCTTTCTTT
TRBV18	NA	NA	TRBJ1-2	CASSPPGGNYGYTF	TGTGCCAGCTCACCACCGGGGGGGAACTATGGCTACACCTTC
TRBV28	NA	NA	TRBJ1-1	CASSQAKREGTEAFF	TGTGCCAGCAGTCAGGCGAAGAGGGAGGGCACTGAAGCTTTCTTT